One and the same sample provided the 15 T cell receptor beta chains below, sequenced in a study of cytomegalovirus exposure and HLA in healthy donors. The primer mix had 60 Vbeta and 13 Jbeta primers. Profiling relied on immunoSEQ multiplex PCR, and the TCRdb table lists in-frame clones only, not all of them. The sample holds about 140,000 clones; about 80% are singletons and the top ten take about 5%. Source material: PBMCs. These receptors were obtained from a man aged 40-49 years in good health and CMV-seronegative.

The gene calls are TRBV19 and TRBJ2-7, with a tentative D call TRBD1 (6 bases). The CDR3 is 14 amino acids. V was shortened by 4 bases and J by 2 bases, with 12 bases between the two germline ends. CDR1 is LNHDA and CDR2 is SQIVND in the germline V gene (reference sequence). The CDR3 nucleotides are TGTGCCAGTAGTACGGACAGTGAGCCCTACGAGCAGTACTTC. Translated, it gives CASSTDSEPYEQYF. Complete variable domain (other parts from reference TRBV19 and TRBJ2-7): DGGITQSPKYLFRKEGQNVTLSCEQNLNHDAMYWYRQDPGQGLRLIYYSQIVNDFQKGDIAEGYSVSREKKESFPLTVTSAQKNPTAFYLCASSTDSEPYEQYFGPGTRLTVT.

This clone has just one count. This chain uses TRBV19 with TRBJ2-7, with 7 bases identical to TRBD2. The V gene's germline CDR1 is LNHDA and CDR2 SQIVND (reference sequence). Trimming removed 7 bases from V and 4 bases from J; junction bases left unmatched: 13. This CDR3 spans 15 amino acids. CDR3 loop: CASKAGGGGDYEQYF. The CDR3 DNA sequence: TGTGCCAGTAAGGCAGGCGGCGGGGGAGATTACGAGCAGTACTTC.

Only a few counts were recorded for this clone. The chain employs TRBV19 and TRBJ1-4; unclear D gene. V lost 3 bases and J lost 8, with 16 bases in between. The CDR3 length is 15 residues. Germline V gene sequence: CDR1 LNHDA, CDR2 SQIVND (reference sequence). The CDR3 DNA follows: TGTGCCAGTAGTATCCGTAACTCGGGAGTGGAAAAACTGTTTTTT. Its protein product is CASSIRNSGVEKLFF.

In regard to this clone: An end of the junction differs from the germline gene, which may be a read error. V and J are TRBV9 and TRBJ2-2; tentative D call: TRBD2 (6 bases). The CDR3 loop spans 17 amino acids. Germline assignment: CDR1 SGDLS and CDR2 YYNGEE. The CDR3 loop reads CASSVDPRTPGAGGLFF. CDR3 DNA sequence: TGTGCCAGCAGCGTAGACCCTCGGACCCCCGGGGCCGGGGGGCTGTTTTTT.

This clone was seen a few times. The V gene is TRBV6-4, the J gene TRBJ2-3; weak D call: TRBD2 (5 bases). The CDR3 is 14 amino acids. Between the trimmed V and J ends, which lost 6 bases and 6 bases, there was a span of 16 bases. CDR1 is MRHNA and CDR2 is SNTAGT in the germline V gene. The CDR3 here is CASSPGGSMDTQYF. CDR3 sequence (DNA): TGTGCCAGCAGCCCCGGTGGGAGTATGGATACGCAGTATTTT.

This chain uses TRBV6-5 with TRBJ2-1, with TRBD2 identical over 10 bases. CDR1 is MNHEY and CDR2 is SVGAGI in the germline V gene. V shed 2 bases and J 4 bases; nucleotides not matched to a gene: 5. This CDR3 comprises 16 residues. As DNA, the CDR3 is TGTGCCAGCAGTTACCTACTAGCGGGGCCTTACAATGAGCAGTTCTTC. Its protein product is CASSYLLAGPYNEQFF.

As DNA, the CDR3 is TGTGCCAGCAGCTTAGCCCCGCGGCAGCCCCAGCATTTT. Translating gives CASSLAPRQPQHF. V gene TRBV11-2 combines with J gene TRBJ1-5; no definite D call. Germline V gene sequence: CDR1 SGHAT, CDR2 FQNNGV. The CDR3 covers 13 residues. The V and J ends lost 1 base and 7 bases respectively, with 8 bases between them.

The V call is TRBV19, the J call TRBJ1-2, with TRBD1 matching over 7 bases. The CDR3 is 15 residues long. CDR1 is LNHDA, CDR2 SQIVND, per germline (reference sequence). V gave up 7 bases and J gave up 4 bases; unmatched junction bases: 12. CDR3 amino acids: CASISTGDFSYGYTF. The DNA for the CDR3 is TGTGCCAGTATCTCTACAGGGGATTTTAGCTATGGCTACACCTTC.

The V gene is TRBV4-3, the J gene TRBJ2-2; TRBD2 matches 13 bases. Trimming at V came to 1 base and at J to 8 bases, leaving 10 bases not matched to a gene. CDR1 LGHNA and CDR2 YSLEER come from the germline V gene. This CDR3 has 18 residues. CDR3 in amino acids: CASSQGPTSGGAIGELFF. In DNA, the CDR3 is TGCGCCAGCAGCCAAGGTCCTACTAGCGGGGGGGCGATAGGGGAGCTGTTTTTT.

The CDR3 sequence is CASSSRTGEQPQHF. The CDR3 DNA follows: TGTGCCAGCAGCTCTAGGACAGGGGAACAGCCCCAGCATTTT. The V and J genes are TRBV7-8 and TRBJ1-5; 9 bases line up with TRBD1. The J segment lost 7 bases and the V segment lost 4 bases, leaving 5 bases of the junction unmatched. Germline values: CDR1 SGHVS, CDR2 FQNEAQ. The CDR3 has 14 residues.

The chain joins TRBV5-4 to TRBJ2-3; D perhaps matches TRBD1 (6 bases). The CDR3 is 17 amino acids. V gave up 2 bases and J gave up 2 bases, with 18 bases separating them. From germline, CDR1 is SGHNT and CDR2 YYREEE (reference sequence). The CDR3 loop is CASSFGGATSNTDTQYF. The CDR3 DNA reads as TGTGCCAGCAGCTTTGGGGGCGCGACATCCAACACAGATACGCAGTATTTT.

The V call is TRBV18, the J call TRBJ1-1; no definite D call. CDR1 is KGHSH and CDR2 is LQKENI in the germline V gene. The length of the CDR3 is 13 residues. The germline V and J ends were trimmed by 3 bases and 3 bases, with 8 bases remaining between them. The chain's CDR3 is CASSPSSHTEAFF. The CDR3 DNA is TGTGCCAGCTCACCTTCGAGCCACACTGAAGCTTTCTTT.

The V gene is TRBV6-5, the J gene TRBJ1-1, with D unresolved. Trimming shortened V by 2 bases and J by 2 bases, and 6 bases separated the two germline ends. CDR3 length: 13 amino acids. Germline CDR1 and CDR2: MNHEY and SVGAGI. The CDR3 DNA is TGTGCCAGCAGTTACATCTCCAACACTGAAGCTTTCTTT. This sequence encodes CASSYISNTEAFF.

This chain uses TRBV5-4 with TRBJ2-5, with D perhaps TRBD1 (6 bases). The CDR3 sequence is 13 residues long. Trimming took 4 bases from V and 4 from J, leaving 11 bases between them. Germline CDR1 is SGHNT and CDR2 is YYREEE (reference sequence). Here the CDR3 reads CASSDTGLETQYF. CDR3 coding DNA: TGTGCCAGCAGCGACACAGGGCTAGAGACCCAGTACTTC. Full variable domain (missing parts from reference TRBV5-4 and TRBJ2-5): ETGVTQSPTHLIKTRGQQVTLRCSSQSGHNTVSWYQQALGQGPQFIFQYYREEENGRGNFPPRFSGLQFPNYSSELNVNALELDDSALYLCASSDTGLETQYFGPGTRLLVL.

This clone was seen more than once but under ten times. CDR3 nucleotides: TGCGCCAGCAGCACTGGACAGGGAGGCACTGAAGCTTTCTTT. Residues: CASSTGQGGTEAFF. This chain links TRBV5-1 with TRBJ1-1; 8 nucleotides agree with TRBD1. There are 14 residues in the CDR3. The ends lost 4 bases at V and 4 bases at J; junction bases unmatched: 6. Germline V lookup: CDR1 SGHRS, CDR2 YFSETQ.